This TCR beta chain derives from a study of Ad26.COV2.S vaccination and SARS-CoV-2 variants. Study information: The study gave Ad26.COV2.S intramuscularly, once or twice 56 days apart.

This clone was recorded at least ten times. Treatment meaning: roughly 20 received Ad26.COV2.S at low or high dose, single or two shots; a few received placebo; per-sample allocation not given. Day 63 after the first vaccine or placebo injection was the time point for sampling. There are 14 residues in the CDR3. V gave up 10 bases and J gave up 8 bases; unmatched junction bases: 8. Germline CDR1 reads MNHEY; CDR2 reads SMNVEV (reference sequence). Generated by immunoSEQ multiplex PCR, the TCRdb table keeps only in-frame clones and is missing some. The sample has 350,000 to 450,000 clones, 70% to 90% seen once.

The starting material was peripheral blood, obtained in a trial of Ad26.COV2.S vaccine versus placebo. The chain combines TRBV27 with TRBJ1-6; TRBD1 matches 10 bases. This receptor was obtained from a person aged 18-65 years who received the Ad26.COV2.S COVID-19 vaccine or a placebo. The CDR3 here is CATKTGGGYSPLHF. CDR3 nucleotides: TGTGCCACCAAGACAGGGGGCGGTTATTCACCCCTCCACTTT.